This T cell receptor beta chain was recorded in a study of patients and donors after allogeneic stem cell transplantation. Trimming removed 2 bases from V and 8 bases from J; junction bases left unmatched: 8. CDR3 length: 15 residues. Looked up from germline, CDR1 is SGHVS and CDR2 is FNYEAQ. This clonotype was detected a few times. TCRdb analysed the RT-PCR reads with MiXCR anew, one entry per CDR3 protein. The sample consists of over 200,000 distinct CDR3 sequences, roughly 38% of them appearing once. The material sequenced was blood, either unsorted or a sorted T cell fraction (not recorded which). The TCR was taken from a human donor who was either an allogeneic HSCT recipient or a stem cell or donor lymphocyte infusion donor (not recorded which). It is not recorded whose cells these are; they may come from a transplant donor. The genes are TRBV7-6 and TRBJ2-1, with TRBD2 matching 8 bases. The CDR3 region has the DNA TGTGCCAGCAGCTTAAACGGGGGGGCGGTCGATGAGCAGTTCTTC. It codes for CASSLNGGAVDEQFF.